This T cell receptor (beta chain) was documented in a study of CD8+CD57+ T cells in acquired aplastic anemia. About the study: An average of roughly 3 ug of DNA was obtained from sorted CD4+ and CD8+ cells.

About this clonotype: What it binds is unknown.

Genomic DNA provided the template from which TCR beta VDJ and CDR3 profiles were obtained. Via MiXCR, TCRdb re-called the reads, giving one row per CDR3 protein. Here the sample spans roughly 51,000 distinct CDR3 sequences, around two thirds being singletons. The V end lost 7 bases, the J end lost 4 bases, and 14 bases lay between the germline ends. The CDR3 consists of 14 residues. The germline V gene encodes CDR1 SNHLY and CDR2 FYNNEI. Study-wide findings and caveats: Significance was not reached for CD8+ Simpson's diversity between patients and controls. The same twenty-nine CD8+ CDR3 sequences occurred in patients and in controls.

Sequencing was carried out using sorted CD4+, CD8+, or CD8+CD57+ T cells (not recorded which) from PBMCs. This chain joins TRBV2 and TRBJ2-1; possibly TRBD2 for D (6 bases). The sequence was collected from a human donor in good health, serving as a control. CDR3 amino acids: CASISRAGYNEQFF. For the CDR3, the DNA is TGTGCCAGCATTTCTCGGGCGGGATACAATGAGCAGTTCTTC.